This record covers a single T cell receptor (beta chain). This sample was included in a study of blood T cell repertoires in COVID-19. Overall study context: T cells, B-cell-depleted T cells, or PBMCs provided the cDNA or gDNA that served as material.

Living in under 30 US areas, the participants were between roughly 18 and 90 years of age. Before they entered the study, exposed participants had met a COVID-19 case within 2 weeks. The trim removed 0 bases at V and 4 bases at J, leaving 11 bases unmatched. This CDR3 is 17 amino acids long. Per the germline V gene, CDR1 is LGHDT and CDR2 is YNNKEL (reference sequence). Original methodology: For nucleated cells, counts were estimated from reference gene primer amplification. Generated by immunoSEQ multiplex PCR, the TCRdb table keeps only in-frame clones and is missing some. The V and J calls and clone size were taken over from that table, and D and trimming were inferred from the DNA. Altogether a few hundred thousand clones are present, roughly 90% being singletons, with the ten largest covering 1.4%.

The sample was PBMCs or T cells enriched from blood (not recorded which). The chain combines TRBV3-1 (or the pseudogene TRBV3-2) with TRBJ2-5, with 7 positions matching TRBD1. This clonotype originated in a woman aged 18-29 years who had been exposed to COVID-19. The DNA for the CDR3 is TGTGCCAGCAGCCAAGATCTTGTTAGAGGGGGCCCAGAGACCCAGTACTTC. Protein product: CASSQDLVRGGPETQYF.